One sample yielded the 32 T cell receptor beta chains listed below, sequenced in a study of T cell responses to AZD1222 COVID-19 vaccine. Sequencing used immunoSEQ multiplex PCR; TCRdb keeps in-frame clones, though not all of them. The sample holds over 75,000 clones, 87% seen once. The source was peripheral blood, collected 28 days after the second AZD1222 dose. The receptors derive from an adult who received the AZD1222 COVID-19 vaccine.

The DNA of the CDR3 is TGTGCCAGCAGCCCCCCAGAGTTGAGGAGGCAGCCCCAGCATTTT. Protein product: CASSPPELRRQPQHF. The chain couples TRBV3-1 (or the pseudogene TRBV3-2) to TRBJ1-5; D call uncertain. The CDR3 runs to 15 residues. Trimming stripped 4 bases from V and 7 bases from J, with 17 bases between. The germline V gene encodes CDR1 LGHDT and CDR2 YNNKEL (reference sequence).

The V and J genes are TRBV11-1 and TRBJ1-1; D unresolved. Deletions cut 5 bases from V and 0 bases from J, with 7 bases between. This CDR3 comprises 13 residues. The germline V gene has CDR1 SGHAT and CDR2 FQDESV (reference sequence). The CDR3 sequence is CASSVKMNTEAFF. The CDR3 DNA reads TGTGCCAGCAGCGTCAAAATGAACACTGAAGCTTTCTTT.

The chain employs TRBV4-1 and TRBJ1-1, with 10 nucleotides matching TRBD1. Germline V gene lookup returns CDR1 MGHRA and CDR2 YSYEKL. The CDR3 covers 16 residues. Trimming at V came to 4 bases and at J to 3 bases, leaving 8 bases not matched to a gene. CDR3: CASSLGQGDVDTEAFF. The CDR3 region has the DNA TGCGCCAGCAGCCTAGGACAGGGGGACGTGGACACTGAAGCTTTCTTT.

This clone was counted a few times. J is TRBJ1-2 and V is TRBV7-2; maybe TRBD1 (6 bases). V lost 3 bases to trimming and J lost 4 bases, with 9 bases between them. Germline loops: CDR1 SGHTA, CDR2 FQGNSA. There are 13 residues in the CDR3. CDR3 DNA: TGTGCCAGCAGCTTTGGGACATCCTATGGCTACACCTTC. Protein: CASSFGTSYGYTF.

The V gene is TRBV18, the J gene TRBJ2-2, with D maybe TRBD2 (6 bases). In germline, CDR1 is KGHSH, CDR2 LQKENI. V shed 3 bases and J shed 5 bases, with 10 bases lying between them. CDR3 size: 14 residues. In DNA form, the CDR3 reads TGTGCCAGCTCACCCCCGGGACTGACCGGGGAGCTGTTTTTT. As protein: CASSPPGLTGELFF.

This chain joins TRBV5-1 and TRBJ2-3; 9 positions match TRBD2. V was pared by 6 bases and J by 0 bases, with 5 bases of the junction left unmatched. This CDR3 comprises 15 residues. The germline V gene has CDR1 SGHRS and CDR2 YFSETQ. The CDR3 region is CASTQTSGSTDTQYF. As DNA, the CDR3 is TGCGCCAGCACCCAAACTAGCGGGAGCACAGATACGCAGTATTTT. Looking up the rest from reference TRBV5-1 and TRBJ2-3 gives the full variable domain: KAGVTQTPRYLIKTRGQQVTLSCSPISGHRSVSWYQQTPGQGLQFLFEYFSETQRNKGNFPGRFSGRQFSNSRSEMNVSTLELGDSALYLCASTQTSGSTDTQYFGPGTRLTVL.

V and J are TRBV19 and TRBJ1-1; 7 bases are shared with TRBD1. Germline CDR1 and CDR2: LNHDA and SQIVND (reference sequence). The CDR3 is made up of 16 amino acids. The V segment lost 0 bases and the J segment 6 bases; nucleotides outside the gene matches: 10. CDR3 sequence: CASSIELQGPTAEAFF. Here the CDR3 DNA reads TGTGCCAGTAGTATAGAGCTACAGGGGCCAACGGCTGAAGCTTTCTTT.

The chain recombines TRBV19 with TRBJ1-2; 7 positions agree with TRBD1. This CDR3 contains 14 residues. V lost 4 bases and J lost 6; bases outside the gene matches: 8. Germline CDR1 is LNHDA and CDR2 is SQIVND (reference sequence). The chain's CDR3 is CASSTMTGLHGYTF. CDR3 DNA: TGTGCCAGTAGTACAATGACAGGGTTGCATGGCTACACCTTC.

This sequence joins TRBV7-2 and TRBJ2-7, with 8 nucleotides matching TRBD1. Trimming at V came to 1 base and at J to 5 bases, leaving 4 bases not matched to a gene. Germline loops: CDR1 SGHTA, CDR2 FQGNSA. The CDR3 is made up of 14 amino acids. DNA of the CDR3: TGTGCCAGCAGCTTAGGCCCAGGGGGCCACGAGCAGTACTTC. Encoded protein: CASSLGPGGHEQYF. The whole variable domain, remainder taken from reference TRBV7-2 and TRBJ2-7, is GAGVSQSPSNKVTEKGKDVELRCDPISGHTALYWYRQSLGQGLEFLIYFQGNSAPDKSGLPSDRFSAERTGGSVSTLTIQRTQQEDSAVYLCASSLGPGGHEQYFGPGTRLTVT.

The chain couples TRBV3-1 (or the pseudogene TRBV3-2) to TRBJ1-5; no clear D gene. The CDR3 sequence is 13 residues long. Trimming pared 3 bases from V and 5 bases from J, leaving 8 bases between. The germline gives CDR1 LGHDT, CDR2 YNNKEL (reference sequence). This chain's CDR3 is CASSQAADQPQHF. Here the CDR3 DNA reads TGTGCCAGCAGCCAGGCGGCCGATCAGCCCCAGCATTTT.

The J gene is TRBJ2-7, the V gene TRBV5-4, with 8 bases fitting TRBD2. CDR1 SGHNT and CDR2 YYREEE come from the germline V gene (reference sequence). The CDR3 is 18 residues long. V dropped 3 bases and J dropped 0; count of bases not matched to a gene: 14. Here the CDR3 reads CASSWETWAGGISYEQYF. The DNA of the CDR3 is TGTGCCAGCAGCTGGGAGACTTGGGCGGGGGGCATCTCCTACGAGCAGTACTTC.

V and J are TRBV28 and TRBJ1-3, with D possibly TRBD1 on 5 matching bases. CDR3 length: 13 amino acids. Trimming stripped 5 bases from V and 0 bases from J, with 5 bases between. In germline, CDR1 is MDHEN, CDR2 SYDVKM. In DNA form, the CDR3 reads TGTGCCAGCAGTACAGGCTCTGGAAACACCATATATTTT. This sequence encodes CASSTGSGNTIYF.

The chain has TRBV10-3 and TRBJ1-2; D is ambiguous. Per the germline V gene, CDR1 is ENHRY and CDR2 is SYGVKD. The CDR3 extends over 13 amino acids. Trimming removed 3 bases at V and 7 bases at J, with 12 bases between. CDR3 DNA sequence: TGTGCCATCAGTGACCCAGCTTTTCGTGGCTACACCTTC. Translation gives CAISDPAFRGYTF.

This clone was picked up a small number of times. CDR3 coding DNA: TGTGCCAGCAGCCCCAGAGTGCGGGGGGACTCCTACAATGAGCAGTTCTTC. Translated: CASSPRVRGDSYNEQFF. The chain couples TRBV7-2 to TRBJ2-1; TRBD2 matches at 8 bases. The CDR3 contains 17 residues. After removal of 5 bases from V and 0 bases from J, the junction contained 9 bases not matched to a gene. Per germline, CDR1 SGHTA and CDR2 FQGNSA.

In DNA, the CDR3 is TGTGCCAGCCTTAGGGACAGCGGCCCTGACACTGAAGCTTTCTTT. This translates into CASLRDSGPDTEAFF. The V and J genes are TRBV2 and TRBJ1-1, with 7 bases lining up with TRBD1. CDR1 SNHLY and CDR2 FYNNEI come from the germline V gene. V lost 8 bases, J lost 3 bases, and 12 bases stayed unmatched. The CDR3 spans 15 residues.

J is TRBJ2-3 and V is TRBV7-2, with D tentatively TRBD1 or TRBD2 (6 bases each). The CDR3 consists of 15 residues. The V end was cut by 1 base, the J end by 7 bases, with 15 bases between. Looked up from germline, CDR1 is SGHTA and CDR2 is FQGNSA. This CDR3 reads CASSLVDGGANTQYF. CDR3 DNA sequence: TGTGCCAGCAGCTTAGTTGACGGGGGCGCGAATACGCAGTATTTT.

The chain carries TRBV11-3 and TRBJ2-2, with D hard to call. V was trimmed by 6 bases and J by 1 base, leaving 6 bases between them. The CDR3 covers 13 residues. CDR1 is SGHNT, CDR2 YENEEA, per germline. For the CDR3, the DNA is TGTGCCAGCAGTCTCTTGAACACCGGGGAGCTGTTTTTT. As protein: CASSLLNTGELFF. Supplemented by reference TRBV11-3 and TRBJ2-2, the full variable domain reads EAGVVQSPRYKIIEKKQPVAFWCNPISGHNTLYWYLQNLGQGPELLIRYENEEAVDDSQLPKDRFSAERLKGVDSTLKIQPAELGDSAVYLCASSLLNTGELFFGEGSRLTVL.

This chain links TRBV19 with TRBJ1-2, with D perhaps TRBD1 (5 bases). CDR3 length: 15 residues. From germline, CDR1 is LNHDA and CDR2 SQIVND (reference sequence). The ends were cut back, 3 bases at V and 6 bases at J, with 17 bases in the middle. CDR3: CASSIGGGTSNGYTF. The CDR3, as DNA: TGTGCCAGTAGTATCGGCGGGGGGACGAGTAATGGCTACACCTTC.

The rearrangement uses TRBV19 and TRBJ2-1, with TRBD1 identical over 12 bases. CDR3 length: 17 amino acids. Germline lookup yields CDR1 LNHDA and CDR2 SQIVND (reference sequence). The J segment lost 5 bases and the V segment lost 0 bases, leaving 5 bases of the junction unmatched. CDR3 in amino acids: CASSIEGTGGIDNEQFF. CDR3 sequence (DNA): TGTGCCAGTAGTATAGAAGGGACAGGGGGCATCGACAATGAGCAGTTCTTC.

In its sample, this clone was seen a few times. The V gene is TRBV19, the J gene TRBJ2-2; D is possibly TRBD1 or TRBD2 (5 bases each). This CDR3 contains 19 residues. V dropped 2 bases and J dropped 6 bases, with 25 bases sitting between them. Germline loops: CDR1 LNHDA, CDR2 SQIVND (reference sequence). The CDR3 DNA is TGTGCCAGTAGTATACTCCGGAAGGGGCCGGGACCTAACGCCGGGGAGCTGTTTTTT. Translation: CASSILRKGPGPNAGELFF.

The CDR3 DNA follows: TGTGCCAGCAGTTACTCTTCGGGGAAGGAAAAACTGTTTTTT. Translated: CASSYSSGKEKLFF. This chain uses TRBV6-5 with TRBJ1-4; D gene uncertain. This CDR3 comprises 14 residues. Germline values: CDR1 MNHEY, CDR2 SVGAGI. Trimming took 0 bases from V and 8 from J, leaving 10 bases between them.

The count of this clone is one. The gene calls are TRBV3-1 (or the pseudogene TRBV3-2) and TRBJ1-1; 11 bases map to TRBD1. The V segment lost 2 bases and the J segment 8 bases; nucleotides outside the gene matches: 4. The CDR3 loop spans 14 amino acids. Germline V gives CDR1 LGHDT, CDR2 YNNKEL (reference sequence). CDR3 in amino acids: CASSQLGQGAEAFF. CDR3 bases: TGTGCCAGCAGCCAACTCGGACAGGGGGCGGAAGCTTTCTTT.

The chain joins TRBV5-1 to TRBJ1-3; tentative D call: TRBD1 (5 bases). V dropped 4 bases and J dropped 2 bases, with 13 bases sitting between them. Per germline, CDR1 SGHRS and CDR2 YFSETQ. The length of the CDR3 is 15 residues. The CDR3 spells CASSLDGGAGNTIYF. The CDR3 DNA follows: TGCGCCAGCAGCCTGGATGGGGGAGCTGGAAACACCATATATTTT. The whole variable domain, filled in from reference TRBV5-1 and TRBJ1-3, reads KAGVTQTPRYLIKTRGQQVTLSCSPISGHRSVSWYQQTPGQGLQFLFEYFSETQRNKGNFPGRFSGRQFSNSRSEMNVSTLELGDSALYLCASSLDGGAGNTIYFGEGSWLTVV.

The chain links TRBV5-1 to TRBJ1-6; 10 positions match TRBD1. Unmatched junction bases numbered 8, after V lost 1 base and J lost 10 bases. CDR1 SGHRS and CDR2 YFSETQ come from the germline V gene. There are 16 residues in the CDR3. CDR3 in DNA: TGCGCCAGCAGCTTGTACGGGACAGGGGAGCAGTCACCCCTCCACTTT. Its protein is CASSLYGTGEQSPLHF.

The chain recombines TRBV9 with TRBJ1-4, with 9 bases identical to TRBD1. Germline loops: CDR1 SGDLS, CDR2 YYNGEE. With V trimmed by 2 bases and J by 3 bases, 2 bases remained unmatched. There are 15 residues in the CDR3. The CDR3 sequence is CASSVWTGANEKLFF. The CDR3 DNA follows: TGTGCCAGCAGCGTTTGGACAGGGGCTAATGAAAAACTGTTTTTT.

This sequence joins TRBV7-2 and TRBJ1-5; D is ambiguous. Between the trimmed V and J ends, which lost 1 base and 5 bases, there was a span of 9 bases. Germline V gene lookup returns CDR1 SGHTA and CDR2 FQGNSA. CDR3 length equals 14 residues. CDR3 bases: TGTGCCAGCAGCTTAGTTTGGCGGGATCAGCCCCAGCATTTT. The encoded protein is CASSLVWRDQPQHF.

The chain carries TRBV5-5 and TRBJ1-6; the match to TRBD1 covers 9 bases. V trimming: 0 bases; J trimming: 7 bases; junction bases outside the gene matches: 2. The CDR3 spans 15 residues. CDR1 and CDR2 (germline): SGHKS, YYEKEE (reference sequence). The CDR3 spells CASSLGGQGNSPLHF. In DNA form, the CDR3 reads TGTGCCAGCAGCTTGGGGGGACAGGGAAATTCACCCCTCCACTTT.

The V call is TRBV5-1, the J call TRBJ2-2; no reliable D call. Germline V gene lookup returns CDR1 SGHRS and CDR2 YFSETQ. The CDR3 covers 14 residues. V was trimmed by 5 bases and J by 1 base, leaving 9 bases between them. The chain's CDR3 is CASRDTMNTGELFF. Written as DNA, the CDR3 is TGCGCCAGCAGGGATACAATGAACACCGGGGAGCTGTTTTTT.

This clone was found once. The rearrangement joins TRBV7-9 to TRBJ2-3; D is uncertain. Trimming removed 0 bases from V and 1 base from J, with 14 bases in between. CDR1 and CDR2 from the germline V gene are SEHNR and FQNEAQ (reference sequence). The CDR3 covers 17 residues. Here the CDR3 DNA reads TGTGCCAGCAGCTTAGCGCAGCTGGTCGTTGGCACAGATACGCAGTATTTT. Translation: CASSLAQLVVGTDTQYF.

V usage is TRBV2 and J usage is TRBJ1-4; D gene unclear. There are 14 residues in the CDR3. With 6 bases removed from V and 0 bases from J, the gap between germline ends came to 8 bases. Germline V lookup: CDR1 SNHLY, CDR2 FYNNEI. The CDR3 region has the DNA TGTGCCAGCAGCCGGGTCACAACTAATGAAAAACTGTTTTTT. Translation gives CASSRVTTNEKLFF.

The chain carries TRBV30 and TRBJ2-7; tentative D call: TRBD1 (6 bases). The germline V gene has CDR1 GTSNPN and CDR2 SVGIG (reference sequence). Trimming removed 3 bases at V and 1 base at J, with 10 bases between. The CDR3 runs to 13 residues. CDR3 sequence reads: CAWSRQDSYEQYF. The CDR3, as DNA: TGTGCCTGGAGCCGACAGGATTCCTACGAGCAGTACTTC.

The chain is built from TRBV24-1 and TRBJ2-1, with TRBD1 matching over 10 bases. CDR1 is KGHDR and CDR2 is SFDVKD in the germline V gene. The junction had 8 bases not matched to a gene; V was cut back by 7 bases and J by 6 bases. The CDR3 length is 15 residues. CDR3 protein: CATSDPGQGSNEQFF. The CDR3 DNA reads as TGTGCCACCAGCGATCCGGGACAGGGGTCCAATGAGCAGTTCTTC.